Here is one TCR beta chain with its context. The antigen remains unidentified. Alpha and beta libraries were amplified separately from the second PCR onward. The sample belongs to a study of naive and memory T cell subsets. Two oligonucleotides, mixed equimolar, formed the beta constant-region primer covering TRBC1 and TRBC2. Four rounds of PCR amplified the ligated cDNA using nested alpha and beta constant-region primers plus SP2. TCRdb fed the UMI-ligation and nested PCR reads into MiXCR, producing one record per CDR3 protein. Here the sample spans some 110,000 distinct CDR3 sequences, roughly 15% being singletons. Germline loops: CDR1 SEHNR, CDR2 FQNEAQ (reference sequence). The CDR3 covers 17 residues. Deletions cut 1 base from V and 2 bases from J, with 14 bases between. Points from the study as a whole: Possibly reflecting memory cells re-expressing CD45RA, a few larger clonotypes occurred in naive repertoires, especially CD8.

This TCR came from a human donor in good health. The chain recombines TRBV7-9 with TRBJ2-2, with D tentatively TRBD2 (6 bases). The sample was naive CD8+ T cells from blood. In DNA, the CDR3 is TGTGCCAGCAGCTTAGGAATCGCGGGGTTAAACACCGGGGAGCTGTTTTTT. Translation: CASSLGIAGLNTGELFF.